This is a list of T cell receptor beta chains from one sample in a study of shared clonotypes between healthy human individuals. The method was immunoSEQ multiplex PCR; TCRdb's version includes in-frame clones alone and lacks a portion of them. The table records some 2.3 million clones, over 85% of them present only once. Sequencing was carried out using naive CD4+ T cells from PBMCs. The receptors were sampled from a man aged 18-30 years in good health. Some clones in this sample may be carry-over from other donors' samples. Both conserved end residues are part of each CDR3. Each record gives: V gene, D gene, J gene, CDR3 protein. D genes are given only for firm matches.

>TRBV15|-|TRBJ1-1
CATSRVGMNTEAFF
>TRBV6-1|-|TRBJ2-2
CASRATGLNTGELFF
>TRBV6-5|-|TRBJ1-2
CASSQREGYGYTF
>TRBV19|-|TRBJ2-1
CASSIRHLFPSNDEQFF
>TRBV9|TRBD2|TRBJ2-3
CASGEGPNTDTQYF
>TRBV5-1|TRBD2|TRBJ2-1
CASSAILGEGGEQFF
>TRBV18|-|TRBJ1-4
CASSQGPPTVGDEKLFF
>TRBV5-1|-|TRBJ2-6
CASSYLSGANVLTF
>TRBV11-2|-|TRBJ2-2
CASSHTRGTGELFF
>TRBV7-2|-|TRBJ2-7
CASSLAGPRLQGKDEQYF